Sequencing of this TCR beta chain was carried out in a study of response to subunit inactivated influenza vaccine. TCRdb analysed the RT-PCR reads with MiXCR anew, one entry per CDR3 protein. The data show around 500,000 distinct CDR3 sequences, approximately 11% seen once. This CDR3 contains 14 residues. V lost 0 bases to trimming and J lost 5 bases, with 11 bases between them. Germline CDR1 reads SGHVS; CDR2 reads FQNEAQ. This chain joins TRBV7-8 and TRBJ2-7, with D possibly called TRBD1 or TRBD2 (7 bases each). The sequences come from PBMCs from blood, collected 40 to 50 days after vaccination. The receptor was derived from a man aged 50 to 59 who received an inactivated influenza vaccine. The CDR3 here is CASSLARGGNEQYF. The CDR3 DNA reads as TGTGCCAGCAGCTTAGCCAGGGGGGGGAACGAGCAGTACTTC.